This T cell receptor (beta chain) was profiled in a study of T-cell memory formation after mild COVID-19. TCRdb reprocessed the 5' RACE reads via MiXCR and lists one record per CDR3 protein. The sample carries about 350,000 distinct CDR3 sequences, about 13% recorded once. This clonotype was detected many times. This CDR3 spans 15 amino acids. V was clipped by 1 base and J by 8 bases, with 15 bases between them. Germline V lookup: CDR1 MNHNS, CDR2 SASEGT. The source material was PBMCs or a T cell subset sorted from them (not recorded which). The clonotype was recovered from a young man who had mild COVID-19 (a few samples of this study predate the infection). Cell type and time point are not known. The chain employs TRBV6-1 and TRBJ2-1; tentatively, D is TRBD1 (6 bases). The CDR3 nucleotides read TGTGCCAGCAGTGAAGGGGGATACAGGGCCCATGAGCAGTTCTTC. This sequence encodes CASSEGGYRAHEQFF.